This passage covers 22 T cell receptor beta chains from one sample sequenced in a study of blood T cell repertoires in COVID-19. The protocol was immunoSEQ multiplex PCR, while the TCRdb copy is restricted to in-frame clones and leaves out a portion. The sample records 150,000 to 200,000 clones, 85% to 95% being singletons. The specimen was peripheral blood. These receptors were obtained from a man aged 25-45 years with COVID-19, enrolled during active disease.

The rearrangement uses TRBV10-1 and TRBJ1-2; the D is unclear. V lost 2 bases and J lost 3, with 7 bases in between. Germline CDR1 WNHNN, CDR2 SYGVQD (reference sequence). The CDR3 is made up of 13 amino acids. CDR3 loop: CASSERGHYGYTF. The CDR3 coding sequence is TGCGCCAGCAGTGAGCGCGGCCACTATGGCTACACCTTC.

The genes are TRBV19 and TRBJ1-1; maybe TRBD1 (5 bases). V lost 3 bases, J lost 4 bases, and 15 bases lay in between. The CDR3 is 15 amino acids. Germline V gene lookup returns CDR1 LNHDA and CDR2 SQIVND (reference sequence). In DNA, the CDR3 is TGTGCCAGTAGTATCCTAGGGGCAGGAAGCACTGAAGCTTTCTTT. This sequence encodes CASSILGAGSTEAFF.

The chain is built from TRBV5-6 and TRBJ1-1; D might be TRBD1 (5 bases). This CDR3 region has 14 residues. CDR1 is SGHDT, CDR2 YYEEEE, per germline. V lost 0 bases to trimming and J lost 5 bases, with 11 bases between them. CDR3 sequence reads: CASSLVQARTEAFF. CDR3 DNA: TGTGCCAGCAGCTTGGTACAGGCGAGGACTGAAGCTTTCTTT.

The chain links TRBV10-3 to TRBJ2-5, with 7 bases identical to TRBD1. CDR1 is ENHRY and CDR2 is SYGVKD in the germline V gene. V was pared by 6 bases and J by 2 bases, with 3 bases of the junction left unmatched. The CDR3 consists of 13 residues. The CDR3 loop is CAISEGQQETQYF. The CDR3 DNA reads as TGTGCCATCAGCGAGGGACAGCAAGAGACCCAGTACTTC.

In DNA, the CDR3 is TGTGCCAGCAGCAAAGGACAGGATCGGCCCCAGCATTTT. Amino acid sequence: CASSKGQDRPQHF. This chain connects TRBV7-2 to TRBJ1-5; 7 nucleotides match TRBD1. The germline gives CDR1 SGHTA, CDR2 FQGNSA. CDR3 length equals 13 residues. V lost 5 bases and J lost 9; bases outside the gene matches: 7.

This chain links TRBV29-1 with TRBJ2-3; 8 bases map to TRBD2. The CDR3 has 13 amino acids. J lost 2 bases, V lost 8 bases, and 6 bases had no gene match. CDR1 SQVTM and CDR2 ANQGSEA come from the germline V gene. This CDR3 reads CSLAGGVTDTQYF. The CDR3, as DNA: TGCAGCCTAGCGGGTGGGGTCACAGATACGCAGTATTTT.

J is TRBJ1-1 and V is TRBV18, with no clear D. Trimming pared 3 bases from V and 0 bases from J, leaving 8 bases between. This CDR3 has 14 amino acids. Germline V gene sequence: CDR1 KGHSH, CDR2 LQKENI. The chain's CDR3 is CASSPGRMNTEAFF. The CDR3 nucleotides are TGTGCCAGCTCACCGGGCAGGATGAACACTGAAGCTTTCTTT. The full variable domain, rest sourced from reference TRBV18 and TRBJ1-1, is NAGVMQNPRHLVRRRGQEARLRCSPMKGHSHVYWYRQLPEEGLKFMVYLQKENIIDESGMPKERFSAEFPKEGPSILRIQQVVRGDSAAYFCASSPGRMNTEAFFGQGTRLTVV.

This clone was detected once. The V and J genes are TRBV6-6 and TRBJ2-7; D is ambiguous. V was cut by 5 bases and J by 0 bases, with 14 bases left in between. CDR3 length equals 15 residues. CDR1 is MNHNY, CDR2 SVGAGI, per germline (reference sequence). DNA for the CDR3: TGTGCCAGCAGTCCTCTGGGCCTGAGCTCCTACGAGCAGTACTTC. The encoded protein is CASSPLGLSSYEQYF.

The chain combines TRBV18 with TRBJ1-5; D gene uncertain. Per germline, CDR1 KGHSH and CDR2 LQKENI. This CDR3 is 13 amino acids long. Trimming took 3 bases from V and 8 from J, leaving 11 bases between them. Here the CDR3 DNA reads TGTGCCAGCTCACCGGCGGGCGCGGAGCCCCAGCATTTT. This gives the protein CASSPAGAEPQHF.

The chain has TRBV2 and TRBJ2-3; TRBD2 matches 13 bases. Germline CDR1 is SNHLY and CDR2 is FYNNEI. The trim removed 5 bases at V and 11 bases at J, leaving 7 bases unmatched. The CDR3 consists of 14 residues. CDR3 sequence reads: CASSTLAGGGQQYF. The CDR3 nucleotides are TGTGCCAGCAGTACACTAGCGGGGGGGGGACAGCAGTATTTT.

This chain connects TRBV2 to TRBJ1-6, with 9 positions matching TRBD1. The CDR3 is 14 residues long. Germline V lookup: CDR1 SNHLY, CDR2 FYNNEI. J was trimmed by 11 bases and V by 6 bases; bases with no gene match: 8. CDR3 region: CASRPPQGAAPLHF. DNA of the CDR3: TGTGCCAGCAGACCACCACAGGGGGCAGCACCCCTCCACTTT.

The chain recombines TRBV1 with TRBJ1-1. TRBV1 is annotated as a pseudogene. The CDR3 runs 15 residues. Here the CDR3 DNA reads TGCACCAGCAGCCAAGTCCCTGGGAGGAACACTGAAGCTTTCTTT. Its protein product is CTSSQVPGRNTEAFF.

The rearrangement uses TRBV9 and TRBJ1-5; D is unresolved. Trimming cost V 0 bases and J 5 bases, with 9 bases left between them. This CDR3 has 14 amino acids. CDR1 is SGDLS, CDR2 YYNGEE, per germline. The CDR3 DNA reads TGTGCCAGCAGCGTAGGGTTACGAGATCAGCCCCAGCATTTT. This sequence encodes CASSVGLRDQPQHF.

V is TRBV7-2 and J is TRBJ1-3; unclear D gene. Germline assignment: CDR1 SGHTA and CDR2 FQGNSA. V lost 4 bases and J lost 0, with 13 bases in between. The CDR3 has 16 amino acids. CDR3 nucleotides: TGTGCCAGCAGCTGGGGAGGGTTTGGCTCTGGAAACACCATATATTTT. It is translated as CASSWGGFGSGNTIYF.

The chain couples TRBV29-1 to TRBJ1-1; D not resolved. The germline V gene has CDR1 SQVTM and CDR2 ANQGSEA. This CDR3 is built from 14 residues. The ends were cut back, 2 bases at V and 4 bases at J, with 14 bases in the middle. The CDR3 reads CSVESWDRGTEAFF. CDR3 DNA sequence: TGCAGCGTTGAATCATGGGATCGGGGCACTGAAGCTTTCTTT.

The J gene is TRBJ2-2, the V gene TRBV10-1; the D gene is possibly TRBD1 (6 bases). The CDR3 runs to 15 residues. V shed 3 bases and J shed 3 bases, with 11 bases lying between them. The germline CDR1 and CDR2 sequences are WNHNN and SYGVQD (reference sequence). This chain's CDR3 is CASSDRGRDTGELFF. The CDR3 bases are TGCGCCAGCAGTGACAGGGGACGGGACACCGGGGAGCTGTTTTTT.

This chain joins TRBV18 and TRBJ2-2, with D tentatively TRBD1 (6 bases). This CDR3 spans 16 amino acids. The V gene's germline CDR1 is KGHSH and CDR2 LQKENI. V was clipped by 3 bases and J by 0 bases, with 11 bases between them. Written as DNA, the CDR3 is TGTGCCAGCTCACCGACGGACAGCGCGAACACCGGGGAGCTGTTTTTT. It is translated as CASSPTDSANTGELFF.

The V gene is TRBV2, the J gene TRBJ2-3; 9 bases agree with TRBD2. V lost 3 bases, J lost 2 bases, and 9 bases stayed unmatched. Germline-derived CDR1 and CDR2 are SNHLY and FYNNEI. The CDR3 covers 17 residues. The CDR3 protein is CASSDGGTSYLTDTQYF. The CDR3 region has the DNA TGTGCCAGCAGTGACGGAGGGACTAGCTACCTCACAGATACGCAGTATTTT.

The V and J genes are TRBV5-5 and TRBJ2-5; the match to TRBD2 covers 10 bases. J lost 3 bases, V lost 4 bases, and 6 bases had no gene match. This CDR3 has 15 residues. Germline V gene lookup returns CDR1 SGHKS and CDR2 YYEKEE (reference sequence). The CDR3: CASSPLAGAKETQYF. CDR3 sequence (DNA): TGTGCCAGCAGCCCCCTAGCGGGGGCGAAAGAGACCCAGTACTTC.

The CDR3 loop reads CASSLVAGGATDTQYF. CDR3 sequence (DNA): TGTGCCAGCAGCTTAGTTGCGGGGGGCGCCACAGATACGCAGTATTTT. The genes are TRBV7-9 and TRBJ2-3; 8 bases are shared with TRBD2. Germline values: CDR1 SEHNR, CDR2 FQNEAQ (reference sequence). The CDR3 length is 16 residues. V lost 1 base and J lost 2; bases outside the gene matches: 5.

V usage is TRBV28 and J usage is TRBJ1-3; D not resolved. Trimming removed 7 bases from V and 4 bases from J, with 8 bases in between. Germline V CDR1 and CDR2: MDHEN, SYDVKM. The CDR3 runs 12 residues. The DNA of the CDR3 is TGTGCCAGCACTCCGTTCGGAAACACCATATATTTT. Translating gives CASTPFGNTIYF.

This chain links TRBV7-2 with TRBJ2-1, with TRBD2 matching 11 bases. The V gene's germline CDR1 is SGHTA and CDR2 FQGNSA. The ends lost 1 base at V and 7 bases at J; junction bases unmatched: 3. The CDR3 runs 15 residues. The CDR3 DNA reads TGTGCCAGCAGCTTAGGCCCTAGCGGGGGGAATGAGCAGTTCTTC. As protein: CASSLGPSGGNEQFF.